The TCR beta chain under discussion was sequenced for a study of cytomegalovirus exposure and HLA in healthy donors. Study information: The roughly 120 validation repertoires were reported in a later analysis to have been generated on the same platform as the 666 first-cohort repertoires. Study outcomes and limitations: Most observed TCR sequences were rare, whereas some public TCRs were detected in many donors. Confirmation in vitro established that three CMV-associated chains were specific for CMV antigens.

Comment on this clone: Antigen specificity is unknown.

Generated by immunoSEQ multiplex PCR, the TCRdb table keeps only in-frame clones and is missing some. The sample holds 150,000 to 200,000 clones; 86% are singletons and the top ten take roughly 7%. Deletions cut 0 bases from V and 0 bases from J, with 5 bases between. Germline assignment: CDR1 SGHAT and CDR2 FQNNGV. The CDR3 sequence is 14 residues long. Sequencing was carried out using PBMCs. The sequence came from a man between 25 and 39 years old in good health and CMV-seropositive. The chain uses TRBV11-2 and TRBJ1-2; D remains unclear. This chain's CDR3 is CASSLDGPNYGYTF. The CDR3 nucleotides read TGTGCCAGCAGCTTAGACGGGCCTAACTATGGCTACACCTTC.